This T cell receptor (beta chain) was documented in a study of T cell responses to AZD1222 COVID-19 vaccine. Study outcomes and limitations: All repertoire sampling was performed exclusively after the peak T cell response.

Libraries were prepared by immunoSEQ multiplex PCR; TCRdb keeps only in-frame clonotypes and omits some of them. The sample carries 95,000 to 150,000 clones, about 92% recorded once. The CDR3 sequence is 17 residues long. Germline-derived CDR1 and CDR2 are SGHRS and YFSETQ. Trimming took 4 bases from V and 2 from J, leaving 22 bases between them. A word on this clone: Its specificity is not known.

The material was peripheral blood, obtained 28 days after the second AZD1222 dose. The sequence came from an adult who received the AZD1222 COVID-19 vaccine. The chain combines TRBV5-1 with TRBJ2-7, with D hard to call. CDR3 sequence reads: CASSLHSPTSPPYEQYF. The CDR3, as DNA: TGCGCCAGCAGCCTCCATTCCCCTACTTCCCCTCCCTACGAGCAGTACTTC.